This paragraph reports one T cell receptor (beta chain). Its specificity is not known. Unstimulated regulatory T cells (CD4+CD25+CD127-), CD4+CD25- non-regulatory cells, CD4 and CD8 cells were FACS-sorted from thawed PBMCs. This specimen belongs to a study of Tregs in tolerant kidney transplant recipients. TCRdb keeps only in-frame clones here, not all; method: immunoSEQ multiplex PCR. The top ten hold about an eighth of the sample, which has more than 15,000 clones, approximately 94% seen once. General study points: Few patients were studied, so findings need validation in larger groups. This study did not directly address biological reproducibility. The most relevant donor-specific Treg TCRbeta repertoire apparently came from expansion with activated donor B cells.

The clonotype was recovered from a human donor in good health. The sequenced material came from CD8+ T cells from blood.

CDR3 in DNA: TGTGCCAGCAGCTTAGGAGCCTCAACTAATGAAAAACTGTTTTTT. Translated, it gives CASSLGASTNEKLFF. This sequence joins TRBV13 and TRBJ1-4; no clear D gene. Trimming removed 0 bases from V and 0 bases from J, with 5 bases in between. CDR1 PRHDT and CDR2 FYEKMQ come from the germline V gene (reference sequence). CDR3 length: 15 amino acids.